This T cell receptor (beta chain) was observed in a study of T cell responses to AZD1222 COVID-19 vaccine. Study-level findings and limits: Regions 160-218 and 743-854 dominated among vaccine-associated CD4 TCRs spanning spike. Close to half of all spike-specific TCRs reportedly target regions of the variants that are unmutated. Samples come after the peak T cell response, not at day 14.

V dropped 0 bases and J dropped 5 bases, with 8 bases sitting between them. The CDR3 consists of 15 residues. Germline CDR1 and CDR2: MNHEY and SVGAGI. Sequencing used immunoSEQ multiplex PCR; TCRdb keeps in-frame clones, though not all of them. In the table there are roughly 99,000 clones, 70% to 90% of which are singletons. Comments on this clone: Its antigen is unknown.

This receptor was taken from an adult who received the AZD1222 COVID-19 vaccine. The chain couples TRBV6-5 to TRBJ1-6; D not certain. The sample here was peripheral blood, taken 28 days after the second AZD1222 dose. CDR3 loop: CASSYSDGNNSPLHF. In DNA, the CDR3 is TGTGCCAGCAGTTACTCGGACGGGAATAATTCACCCCTCCACTTT.